Listed below are T cell receptor beta chains from one sample, sequenced in a study of OX40 agonist ivuxolimab in advanced cancers. Repertoires were generated with immunoSEQ multiplex PCR, while TCRdb's copy carries only in-frame clones and drops some. Among about 50,000 clones listed, more than 70% were seen once. The input for sequencing was CD4+ or CD8+ T cells sorted from blood, taken in a trial of the OX40 agonist ivuxolimab. The receptors here all came from an adult with an advanced solid tumor such as melanoma, head and neck, liver or kidney cancer. The CDR3 runs from the conserved cysteine through the conserved F or W. A D gene is named only where the DNA matches it firmly. Clone size, where shown, is once, few, many, or a class for clones that have expanded.

abundance	v_gene	j_gene	d_gene	CDR3aa	CDR3nt
.	TRBV14	TRBJ2-7	.	CASSQGYPGPIKEQYF	TGTGCCAGCAGCCAAGGGTACCCGGGACCCATAAAGGAGCAGTACTTC
.	TRBV7-3	TRBJ2-1	.	CASSLIPRNEQFF	TGTGCCAGCAGCTTAATACCTCGCAATGAGCAGTTCTTC
once	TRBV30	TRBJ1-6	.	CAGQQDRDSPLHF	TGTGCCGGTCAACAGGATAGGGATTCACCCCTCCACTTT
.	TRBV11-2	TRBJ1-5	.	CASSLGINQPQHF	TGTGCCAGCAGCCTGGGTATCAATCAGCCCCAGCATTTT
.	TRBV5-1	TRBJ1-2	TRBD1	CASSLGYWRDRENGYTF	TGCGCCAGCAGCTTGGGGTACTGGCGGGACAGGGAAAATGGCTACACCTTC
.	TRBV11-2	TRBJ1-4	.	CASSPLRGRGEEKLFF	TGTGCCAGCAGCCCTCTAAGAGGCAGGGGAGAAGAAAAACTGTTTTTT
once	TRBV9	TRBJ1-1	.	CASSVSLEEPEAFF	TGTGCCAGCAGCGTAAGCTTAGAGGAACCTGAAGCTTTCTTT
.	TRBV5-1	TRBJ1-2	TRBD1	CASSWDRGGYTF	TGCGCCAGCAGCTGGGACAGGGGGGGCTACACCTTC
.	TRBV5-5	TRBJ2-1	.	CASGRGSGSYNEQFF	TGTGCCAGCGGAAGGGGAAGCGGCTCCTACAATGAGCAGTTCTTC
.	TRBV18	TRBJ2-5	.	CASSPPPPDQETQYF	TGTGCCAGCTCACCACCCCCCCCAGACCAAGAGACCCAGTACTTC
.	TRBV7-8	TRBJ2-7	TRBD1	CASSFRGSYEQYF	TGTGCCAGCAGCTTCAGGGGGTCCTACGAGCAGTACTTC
.	TRBV11-2	TRBJ2-5	.	CASSHFGETQYF	TGTGCCAGCAGCCATTTTGGGGAGACCCAGTACTTC
.	TRBV5-1	TRBJ2-7	.	CASSLDTVYEQYF	TGCGCCAGCAGCTTAGACACAGTCTACGAGCAGTACTTC
.	TRBV6-1	TRBJ1-5	.	CASSDTIGARQPQHF	TGTGCCAGCAGTGACACCATTGGGGCGCGTCAGCCCCAGCATTTT
.	TRBV28	TRBJ2-1	.	CASSGGRRGNSYNEQFF	TGTGCCAGCAGTGGGGGCCGGCGAGGGAATTCCTACAATGAGCAGTTCTTC
.	TRBV6-1	TRBJ2-2	.	CASSEVAGEIGELFF	TGTGCCAGCAGTGAAGTGGCAGGGGAGATCGGGGAGCTGTTTTTT
.	TRBV14	TRBJ1-2	TRBD1	CASSHAGGEDGYTF	TGTGCCAGCAGCCACGCAGGGGGCGAGGATGGCTACACCTTC
once	TRBV6-5	TRBJ2-7	TRBD2	CASSPTGTSSFQQYF	TGTGCCAGCAGTCCTACCGGGACTAGCAGCTTCCAGCAGTACTTC
.	TRBV5-1	TRBJ2-2	.	CASSLRQGGTGELFF	TGCGCCAGCAGCTTGAGGCAGGGGGGCACCGGGGAGCTGTTTTTT
.	TRBV5-1	TRBJ1-1	TRBD1	CASSRDSNSDREAFF	TGCGCCAGCAGCAGGGACAGTAATTCTGACCGTGAAGCTTTCTTT
.	TRBV18	TRBJ2-1	.	CASNRGGDNEQFF	TGTGCCAGCAACAGAGGGGGGGACAATGAGCAGTTCTTC
.	TRBV18	TRBJ1-1	.	CASSRREETEAFF	TGTGCCAGCTCACGGCGGGAGGAGACTGAAGCTTTCTTT
.	TRBV15	TRBJ2-1	TRBD2	CATSRDSAGALLF	TGTGCCACCAGCAGAGATTCAGCGGGAGCGTTGCTCTTC
.	TRBV7-9	TRBJ2-5	.	CASSFGSGETQYF	TGTGCCAGCAGCTTTGGCAGCGGAGAGACCCAGTACTTC
.	TRBV7-8	TRBJ1-2	.	CASSPGRRRGYGYTF	TGTGCCAGCAGCCCAGGGAGAAGGAGGGGGTATGGCTACACCTTC